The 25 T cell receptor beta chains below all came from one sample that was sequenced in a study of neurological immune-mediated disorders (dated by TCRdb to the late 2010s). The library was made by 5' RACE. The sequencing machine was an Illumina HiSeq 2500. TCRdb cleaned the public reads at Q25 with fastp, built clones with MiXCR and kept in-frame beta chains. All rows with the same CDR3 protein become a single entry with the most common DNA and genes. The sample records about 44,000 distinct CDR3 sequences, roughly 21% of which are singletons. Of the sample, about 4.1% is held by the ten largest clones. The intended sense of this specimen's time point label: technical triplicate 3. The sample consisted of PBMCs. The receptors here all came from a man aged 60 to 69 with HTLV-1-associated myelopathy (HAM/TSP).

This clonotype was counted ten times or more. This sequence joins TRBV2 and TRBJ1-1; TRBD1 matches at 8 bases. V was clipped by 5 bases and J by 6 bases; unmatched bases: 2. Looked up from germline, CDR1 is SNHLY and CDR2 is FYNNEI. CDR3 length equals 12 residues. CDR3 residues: CASSRTGSEAFF. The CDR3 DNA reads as TGTGCCAGCAGTCGGACAGGGTCTGAAGCTTTCTTT. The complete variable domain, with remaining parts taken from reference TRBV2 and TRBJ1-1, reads EPEVTQTPSHQVTQMGQEVILRCVPISNHLYFYWYRQILGQKVEFLVSFYNNEISEKSEIFDDQFSVERPDGSNFTLKIRSTKLEDSAMYFCASSRTGSEAFFGQGTRLTVV.

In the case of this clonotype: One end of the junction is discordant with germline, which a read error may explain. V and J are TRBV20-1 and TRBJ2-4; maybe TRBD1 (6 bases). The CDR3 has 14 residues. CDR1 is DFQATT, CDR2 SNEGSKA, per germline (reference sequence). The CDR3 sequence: CSATHRDRKDIQSF. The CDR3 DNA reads TGCAGTGCAACCCACAGGGACCGGAAAGACATTCAGTCCTTC.

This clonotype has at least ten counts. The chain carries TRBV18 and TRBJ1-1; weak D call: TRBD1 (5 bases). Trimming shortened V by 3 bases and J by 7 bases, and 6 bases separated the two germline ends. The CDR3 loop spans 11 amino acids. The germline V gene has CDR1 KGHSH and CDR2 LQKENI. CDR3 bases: TGTGCCAGCTCACCGGACATTGAAGCTTTCTTT. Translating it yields CASSPDIEAFF.

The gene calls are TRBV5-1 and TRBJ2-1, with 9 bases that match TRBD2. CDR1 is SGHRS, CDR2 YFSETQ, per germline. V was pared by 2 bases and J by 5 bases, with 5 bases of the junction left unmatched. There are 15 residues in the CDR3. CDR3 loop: CASSLPSGTHNEQFF. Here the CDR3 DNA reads TGCGCCAGCAGCTTACCTAGCGGGACCCACAATGAGCAGTTCTTC.

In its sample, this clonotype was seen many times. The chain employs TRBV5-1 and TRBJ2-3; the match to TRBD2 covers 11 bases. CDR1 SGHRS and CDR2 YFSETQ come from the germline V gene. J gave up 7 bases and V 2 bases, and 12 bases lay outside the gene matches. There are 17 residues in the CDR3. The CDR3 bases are TGCGCCAGCAGCTTCTCCGGTAGCGGGAGGGCCTTGCATACGCAGTATTTT. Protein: CASSFSGSGRALHTQYF. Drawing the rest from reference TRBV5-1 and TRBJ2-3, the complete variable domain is KAGVTQTPRYLIKTRGQQVTLSCSPISGHRSVSWYQQTPGQGLQFLFEYFSETQRNKGNFPGRFSGRQFSNSRSEMNVSTLELGDSALYLCASSFSGSGRALHTQYFGPGTRLTVL.

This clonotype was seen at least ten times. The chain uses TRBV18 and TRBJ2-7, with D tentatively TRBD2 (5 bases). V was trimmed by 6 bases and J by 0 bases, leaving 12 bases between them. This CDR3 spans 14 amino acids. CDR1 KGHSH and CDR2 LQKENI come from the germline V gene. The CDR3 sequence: CASSLQRSSYEQYF. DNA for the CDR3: TGTGCCAGCTCTCTACAGCGGAGCTCCTACGAGCAGTACTTC.

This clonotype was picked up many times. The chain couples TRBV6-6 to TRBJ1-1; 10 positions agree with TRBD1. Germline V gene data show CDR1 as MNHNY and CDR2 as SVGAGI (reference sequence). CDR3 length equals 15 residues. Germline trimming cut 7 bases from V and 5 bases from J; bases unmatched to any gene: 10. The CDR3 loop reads CASTDRGRPATEAFF. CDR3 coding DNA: TGTGCCAGCACTGACAGGGGGCGTCCCGCTACTGAAGCTTTCTTT.

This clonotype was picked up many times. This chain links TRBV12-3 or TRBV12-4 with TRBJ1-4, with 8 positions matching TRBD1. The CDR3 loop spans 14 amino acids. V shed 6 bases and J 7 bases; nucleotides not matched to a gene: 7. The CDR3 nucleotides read TGTGCCAGCAGCCGACAGGGGCTAATTGAAAAACTGTTTTTT. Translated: CASSRQGLIEKLFF.

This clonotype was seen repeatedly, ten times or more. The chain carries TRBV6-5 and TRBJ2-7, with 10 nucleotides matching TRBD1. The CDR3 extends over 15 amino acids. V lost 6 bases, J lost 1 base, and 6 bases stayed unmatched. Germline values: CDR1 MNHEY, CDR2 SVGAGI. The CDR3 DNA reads TGTGCCAGCAGCACGACGGGACAGGGGTCCTACGAGCAGTACTTC. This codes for CASSTTGQGSYEQYF.

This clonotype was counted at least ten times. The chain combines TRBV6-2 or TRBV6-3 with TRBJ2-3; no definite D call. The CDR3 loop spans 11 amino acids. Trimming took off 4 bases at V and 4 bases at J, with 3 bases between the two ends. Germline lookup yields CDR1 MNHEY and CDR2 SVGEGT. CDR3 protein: CASSSADTQYF. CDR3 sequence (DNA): TGTGCCAGCAGTTCAGCAGATACGCAGTATTTT.

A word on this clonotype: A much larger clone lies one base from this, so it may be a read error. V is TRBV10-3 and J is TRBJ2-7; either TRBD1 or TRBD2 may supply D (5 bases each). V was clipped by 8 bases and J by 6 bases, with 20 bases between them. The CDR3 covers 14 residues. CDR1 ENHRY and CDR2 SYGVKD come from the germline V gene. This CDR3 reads CAIRGASPSGEQYF. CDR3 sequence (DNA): TGTGCCATCCGAGGGGCCTCCCCATCGGGCGAGCAGTACTTC.

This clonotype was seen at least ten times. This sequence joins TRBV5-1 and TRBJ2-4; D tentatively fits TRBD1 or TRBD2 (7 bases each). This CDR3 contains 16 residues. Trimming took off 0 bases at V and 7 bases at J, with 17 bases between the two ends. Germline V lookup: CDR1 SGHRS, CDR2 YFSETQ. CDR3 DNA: TGCGCCAGCAGCTTGGCAGGGGGAGGGGGCTTCAACATTCAGTACTTC. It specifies CASSLAGGGGFNIQYF.

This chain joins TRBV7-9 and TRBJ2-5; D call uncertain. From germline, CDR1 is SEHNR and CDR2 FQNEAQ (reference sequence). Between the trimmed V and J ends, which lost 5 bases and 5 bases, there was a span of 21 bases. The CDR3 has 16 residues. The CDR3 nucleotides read TGTGCCAGCAGCCCATTTAAGGGCACCGACTCGGAGACCCAGTACTTC. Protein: CASSPFKGTDSETQYF.

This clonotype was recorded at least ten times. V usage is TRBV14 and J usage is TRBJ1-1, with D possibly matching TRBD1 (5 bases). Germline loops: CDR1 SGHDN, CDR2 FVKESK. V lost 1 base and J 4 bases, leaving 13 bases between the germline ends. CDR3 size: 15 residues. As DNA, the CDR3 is TGTGCCAGCAGCCAAGGTATGGGGCGAGGCACTGAAGCTTTCTTT. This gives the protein CASSQGMGRGTEAFF.

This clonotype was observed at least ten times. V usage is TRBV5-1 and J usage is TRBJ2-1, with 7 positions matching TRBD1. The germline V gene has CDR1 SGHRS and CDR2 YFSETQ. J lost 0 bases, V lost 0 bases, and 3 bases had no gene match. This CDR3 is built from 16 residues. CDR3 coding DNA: TGCGCCAGCAGCTTGGCGGGACAGAGCTCCTACAATGAGCAGTTCTTC. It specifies CASSLAGQSSYNEQFF.

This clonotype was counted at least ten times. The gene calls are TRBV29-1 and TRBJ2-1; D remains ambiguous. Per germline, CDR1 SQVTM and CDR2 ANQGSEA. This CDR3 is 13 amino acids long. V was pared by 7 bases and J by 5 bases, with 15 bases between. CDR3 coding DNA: TGCAGCGCAGACTTTGACATCCACAATGAGCAGTTCTTC. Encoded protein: CSADFDIHNEQFF.

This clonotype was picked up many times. CDR3 protein: CASSLGGDSYEQYF. The CDR3 nucleotides are TGCGCCAGCAGCTTGGGAGGGGACTCCTACGAGCAGTACTTC. The chain joins TRBV5-1 to TRBJ2-7; D is perhaps TRBD1 or TRBD2 (5 bases each). V lost 0 bases and J lost 0, with 7 bases in between. The CDR3 runs to 14 residues. Germline CDR1 reads SGHRS; CDR2 reads YFSETQ.

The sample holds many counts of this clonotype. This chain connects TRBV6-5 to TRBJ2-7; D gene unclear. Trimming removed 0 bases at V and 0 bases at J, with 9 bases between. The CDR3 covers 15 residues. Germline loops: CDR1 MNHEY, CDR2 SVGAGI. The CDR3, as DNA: TGTGCCAGCAGTTACTCGCTTTTGGGCTCCTACGAGCAGTACTTC. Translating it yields CASSYSLLGSYEQYF.

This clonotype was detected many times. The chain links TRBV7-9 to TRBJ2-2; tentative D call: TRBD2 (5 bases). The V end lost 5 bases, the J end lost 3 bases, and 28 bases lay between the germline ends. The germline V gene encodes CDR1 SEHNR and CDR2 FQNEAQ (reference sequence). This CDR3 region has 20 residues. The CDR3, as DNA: TGTGCCAGCAGCCAAGATGAGGGAGACGGATGGAACTGGGACACCGGGGAGCTGTTTTTT. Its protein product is CASSQDEGDGWNWDTGELFF. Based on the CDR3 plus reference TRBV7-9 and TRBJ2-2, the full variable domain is DTGVSQNPRHKITKRGQNVTFRCDPISEHNRLYWYRQTLGQGPEFLTYFQNEAQLEKSRLLSDRFSAERPKGSFSTLEIQRTEQGDSAMYLCASSQDEGDGWNWDTGELFFGEGSRLTVL.

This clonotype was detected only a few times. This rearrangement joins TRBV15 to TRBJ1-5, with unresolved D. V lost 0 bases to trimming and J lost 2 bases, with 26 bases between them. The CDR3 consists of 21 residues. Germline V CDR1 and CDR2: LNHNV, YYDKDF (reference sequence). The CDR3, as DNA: TGTGCCACCAGCAGAGACCAAAGCAGGAGCTATAGCAAGGAGGGCAATCAGCCCCAGCATTTT. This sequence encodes CATSRDQSRSYSKEGNQPQHF.

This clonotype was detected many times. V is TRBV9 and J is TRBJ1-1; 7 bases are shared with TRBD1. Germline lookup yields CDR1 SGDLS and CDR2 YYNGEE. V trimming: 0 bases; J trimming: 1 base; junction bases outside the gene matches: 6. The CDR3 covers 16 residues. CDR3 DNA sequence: TGTGCCAGCAGCGTAGAAGGGGGCGCGGGGAACACTGAAGCTTTCTTT. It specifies CASSVEGGAGNTEAFF. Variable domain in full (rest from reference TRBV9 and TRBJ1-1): DSGVTQTPKHLITATGQRVTLRCSPRSGDLSVYWYQQSLDQGLQFLIQYYNGEERAKGNILERFSAQQFPDLHSELNLSSLELGDSALYFCASSVEGGAGNTEAFFGQGTRLTVV.

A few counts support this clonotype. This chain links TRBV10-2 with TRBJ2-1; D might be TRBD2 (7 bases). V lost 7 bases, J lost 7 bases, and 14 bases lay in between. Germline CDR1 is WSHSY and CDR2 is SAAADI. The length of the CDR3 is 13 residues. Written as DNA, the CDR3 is TGCGCCAGCAACCCCAGGGGAGGGAATGAGCAGTTCTTC. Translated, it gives CASNPRGGNEQFF.

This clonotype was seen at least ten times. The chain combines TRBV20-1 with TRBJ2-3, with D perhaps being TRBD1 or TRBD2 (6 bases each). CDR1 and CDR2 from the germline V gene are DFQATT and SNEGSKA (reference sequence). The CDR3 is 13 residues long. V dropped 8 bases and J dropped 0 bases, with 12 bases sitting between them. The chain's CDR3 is CSTQGGSTDTQYF. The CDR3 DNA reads TGCAGTACCCAAGGGGGGAGCACAGATACGCAGTATTTT.

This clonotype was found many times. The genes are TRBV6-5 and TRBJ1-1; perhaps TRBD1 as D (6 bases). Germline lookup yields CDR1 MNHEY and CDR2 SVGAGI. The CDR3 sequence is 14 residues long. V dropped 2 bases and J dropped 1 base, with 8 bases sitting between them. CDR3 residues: CASSYRGRNTEAFF. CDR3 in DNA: TGTGCCAGCAGTTACAGGGGGAGGAACACTGAAGCTTTCTTT.

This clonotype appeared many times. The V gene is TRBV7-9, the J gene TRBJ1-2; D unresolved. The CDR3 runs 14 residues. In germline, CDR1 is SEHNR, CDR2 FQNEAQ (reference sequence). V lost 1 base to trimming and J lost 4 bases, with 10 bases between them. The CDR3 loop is CASSLGGVVYGYTF. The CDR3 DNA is TGTGCCAGCAGCTTAGGGGGAGTTGTCTATGGCTACACCTTC.